This TCR beta chain comes out of a study of shared clonotypes between healthy human individuals. About this clone: Antigen: not known.

Naive CD8 cells comprised CD45RO-negative, CCR7-positively selected cells, excluding terminally differentiated effector memory CD45RA+ cells. Everyone who donated was a Caucasian adult who lived in Nashville, Tennessee. Replicate PCRs from sorted subsets contained about 0.2 ug DNA, which is 30,000 to 35,000 T cell genomes. The table came from immunoSEQ multiplex PCR; TCRdb's copy has only in-frame clones and leaves some out. The data hold around 2.1 million clones, with about 93% observed a single time. Deletions cut 5 bases from V and 0 bases from J, with 14 bases between. Germline V gene data show CDR1 as MGHRA and CDR2 as YSYEKL. The CDR3 consists of 15 residues. Findings of the study overall: In general, naive subsets displayed greater estimated richness than memory subsets did. Clonotypes which were not shared had lower generation probabilities than clonotypes that all four donors shared.

Sequencing was carried out using naive CD8+ T cells from PBMCs. The source of this sequence is a man aged 18 to 29 in good health. Some clones in this sample may be carry-over from other donors' samples. The chain recombines TRBV4-1 with TRBJ2-7; the D gene is possibly TRBD2 (5 bases). This CDR3 is CASSSGPGFSYEQYF. The CDR3 nucleotides are TGCGCCAGCAGCTCCGGTCCGGGGTTCTCCTACGAGCAGTACTTC.